Listed below are T cell receptor beta chains from one sample, sequenced in a study of CD8+ T cells in alopecia areata. Produced via immunoSEQ multiplex PCR; TCRdb's table is partial and in-frame only. The data hold 200,000 to 250,000 clones, with about three fifths observed a single time. Sequencing was performed on CD4+ T cells sorted from blood, taken at week 0. The receptors derive from a human donor with alopecia areata. The CDR3 runs from the conserved cysteine through the conserved F or W. D genes are given only for firm matches. The size of a clone is reported for some rows only, either as once, few or many, or as a class for expanded clones.

>TRBV4-1|-|TRBJ1-5|-
CASSQDPYWGAEQPQHF
TGCGCCAGCAGCCAAGACCCCTATTGGGGGGCTGAGCAGCCCCAGCATTTT
>TRBV7-2|-|TRBJ2-2|few
CASSLVPPNTGELFF
TGTGCCAGCAGCTTAGTTCCCCCGAACACCGGGGAGCTGTTTTTT
>TRBV5-1|-|TRBJ2-7|-
CASSLSPPTRGSVGAYEQYF
TGCGCCAGCAGCTTGTCACCCCCGACACGAGGGAGCGTCGGTGCCTACGAGCAGTACTTC
>TRBV5-4|TRBD1|TRBJ1-1|-
CASSRQGWEAFF
TGTGCCAGCAGTCGACAGGGATGGGAAGCTTTCTTT
>TRBV30|-|TRBJ1-3|few
CAWSVDSLSGNTIYF
TGTGCCTGGAGTGTAGACAGCCTTTCTGGAAACACCATATATTTT
>TRBV5-6|-|TRBJ2-3|-
CASSLGRRADTQYF
TGTGCCAGCAGCTTGGGAAGGAGAGCAGATACGCAGTATTTT
>TRBV11-2|-|TRBJ1-3|few
CASSLMVGASSGNTIYF
TGTGCCAGCAGCTTAATGGTTGGGGCCAGCTCTGGAAACACCATATATTTT
>TRBV29-1|-|TRBJ1-1|few
CSVEGRGYTEAFF
TGCAGCGTTGAAGGACGGGGTTACACTGAAGCTTTCTTT
>TRBV6-5|TRBD1|TRBJ2-7|few
CASSYSGRGLYEQYF
TGTGCCAGCAGTTACTCGGGCAGGGGGCTGTACGAGCAGTACTTC
>TRBV27|TRBD1|TRBJ1-5|-
CASSPKAGGQPQHF
TGTGCCAGCAGCCCCAAAGCAGGGGGTCAGCCCCAGCATTTT
>TRBV30|-|TRBJ1-6|-
CAWSSGISYSPLHF
TGTGCCTGGAGTTCGGGGATAAGTTATTCACCCCTCCACTTT
>TRBV6-1|-|TRBJ2-7|-
CASSELNSSYEQYF
TGTGCCAGCAGTGAATTAAACAGCTCCTACGAGCAGTACTTC
>TRBV29-1|TRBD2|TRBJ2-1|once
CRIRLAGSYNEQFF
TGCAGGATTCGACTAGCGGGTTCCTACAATGAGCAGTTCTTC
>TRBV10-1|-|TRBJ2-3|-
CASSDTGHRDTQYF
TGCGCCAGCAGTGACACAGGGCATAGAGATACGCAGTATTTT
>TRBV6-1|-|TRBJ1-6|-
CASSEATGSPLHF
TGTGCCAGCAGTGAAGCCACGGGTTCACCCCTCCACTTT
>TRBV30|TRBD1|TRBJ2-2|-
CAWSRQGATGELFF
TGTGCCTGGAGTAGACAGGGGGCCACCGGGGAGCTGTTTTTT
>TRBV2|-|TRBJ2-3|-
CASSGGLGADTQYF
TGTGCCAGCAGTGGGGGACTCGGGGCAGATACGCAGTATTTT
>TRBV29-1|TRBD2|TRBJ2-7|-
CSVGTSGLYEQYF
TGCAGCGTCGGGACTAGCGGCCTCTACGAGCAGTACTTC
>TRBV7-9|TRBD1|TRBJ1-4|few
CASSLKGQFLEKLFF
TGTGCCAGCAGCTTAAAGGGACAGTTCCTTGAAAAACTGTTTTTT
>TRBV19|TRBD2|TRBJ2-3|-
CASSRTSGRGTDTQYF
TGTGCCAGTAGCCGGACTAGCGGGAGGGGCACAGATACGCAGTATTTT
>TRBV29-1|-|TRBJ1-2|-
CSVLAGFGYGYTF
TGCAGCGTCCTAGCCGGATTTGGCTATGGCTACACCTTC
>TRBV10-1|-|TRBJ2-5|once
CASSERAGEETQYF
TGCGCCAGCAGTGAGAGAGCGGGTGAAGAGACCCAGTACTTC
>TRBV7-2|TRBD2|TRBJ2-3|-
CASSKSGGTDTQYF
TGTGCCAGCAGCAAGAGCGGGGGCACAGATACGCAGTATTTT
>TRBV6-5|-|TRBJ1-2|-
CASSRTVNYGYTF
TGTGCCAGCAGCCGTACGGTGAACTATGGCTACACCTTC
>TRBV29-1|-|TRBJ2-3|-
CSGGTESYTQYF
TGCAGCGGGGGAACAGAGTCTTATACGCAGTATTTT
>TRBV7-9|-|TRBJ1-3|few
CASTLWNTIYF
TGTGCCAGCACGTTATGGAACACCATATATTTT
>TRBV7-2|TRBD1|TRBJ2-4|few
CASSLGVGTGLYF
TGTGCCAGCAGCTTAGGAGTCGGGACAGGATTGTACTTC
>TRBV11-2|TRBD1|TRBJ2-1|few
CASSSGTESLYNEQFF
TGTGCCAGCAGCTCCGGGACAGAATCCCTCTACAATGAGCAGTTCTTC
>TRBV4-2|TRBD2|TRBJ2-1|-
CASSQDVSGGSYNEQFF
TGTGCCAGCAGCCAAGATGTTAGCGGGGGCTCCTACAATGAGCAGTTCTTC
>TRBV19|-|TRBJ2-6|few
CASLNRAGANVLTF
TGTGCCAGCCTCAACAGGGCTGGGGCCAACGTCCTGACTTTC
>TRBV29-1|TRBD2|TRBJ2-1|few
CSVGGTSGSRIQFF
TGCAGCGTTGGGGGGACTAGCGGGAGCAGAATCCAGTTCTTC
>TRBV5-1|-|TRBJ2-3|-
CASAAYANTDTQYF
TGCGCCAGCGCGGCTTACGCGAACACAGATACGCAGTATTTT
>TRBV20-1|-|TRBJ2-5|-
CSASSRETQYF
TGCAGTGCTAGCAGCCGGGAGACCCAGTACTTC
>TRBV6-4|-|TRBJ1-1|once
CASRAQRGATEAFF
TGTGCCAGCAGGGCGCAGAGGGGAGCAACTGAAGCTTTCTTT
>TRBV29-1|TRBD1|TRBJ1-2|-
CSDPDRGLNYGYTF
TGCAGCGACCCAGACAGGGGGTTAAACTATGGCTACACCTTC
>TRBV5-1|TRBD1|TRBJ2-7|-
CASSEQGARMEQYF
TGCGCCAGCAGCGAGCAGGGGGCGCGTATGGAGCAGTACTTC
>TRBV7-9|TRBD2|TRBJ2-7|-
CASSWMGLAGFYEQYF
TGTGCCAGCAGCTGGATGGGGCTAGCGGGATTCTACGAGCAGTACTTC
>TRBV18|-|TRBJ2-7|-
CASSLNRDDEQYF
TGTGCCAGCTCTCTCAACAGGGACGACGAGCAGTACTTC
>TRBV6-5|-|TRBJ1-1|-
CASVPGHGYTEAFF
TGTGCCAGCGTCCCGGGACACGGGTACACTGAAGCTTTCTTT
>TRBV7-8|-|TRBJ2-6|once
CASNPGAGANVLTF
TGTGCCAGCAACCCCGGGGCTGGGGCCAACGTCCTGACTTTC
>TRBV9|TRBD1|TRBJ1-4|-
CASSPTGTGDEKLFF
TGTGCCAGCAGCCCAACCGGGACAGGAGACGAAAAACTGTTTTTT
>TRBV7-9|-|TRBJ1-6|-
CASSLAVDSPLHF
TGTGCCAGCAGCTTAGCGGTGGATTCACCCCTCCACTTT
>TRBV18|-|TRBJ1-5|-
CASSPGSSQPQHF
TGTGCCAGCTCACCAGGGAGTTCTCAGCCCCAGCATTTT
>TRBV5-1|TRBD1|TRBJ1-5|-
CASSTDGQGNQPQHF
TGCGCCAGCAGCACGGACGGACAGGGAAATCAGCCCCAGCATTTT
>TRBV5-1|-|TRBJ1-4|-
CASSLGRTENEKLFF
TGCGCCAGCAGCTTGGGGCGGACGGAGAATGAAAAACTGTTTTTT
>TRBV30|-|TRBJ1-1|-
CAWITPGRPGTEAFF
TGTGCCTGGATTACTCCCGGACGACCCGGCACTGAAGCTTTCTTT
>TRBV30|-|TRBJ1-4|-
CAWSVHTMSEKLFF
TGTGCCTGGAGTGTACACACCATGTCTGAAAAACTGTTTTTT
>TRBV28|TRBD1|TRBJ2-6|few
CASSTPGGSGANVLTF
TGTGCCAGCAGCACACCAGGGGGTAGTGGGGCCAACGTCCTGACTTTC
>TRBV30|-|TRBJ1-2|few
CAWTGRGGYTF
TGTGCCTGGACCGGGCGCGGAGGCTACACCTTC
>TRBV7-2|-|TRBJ1-2|few
CASSLFAGNYGYTF
TGTGCCAGCAGCTTATTTGCGGGGAACTATGGCTACACCTTC